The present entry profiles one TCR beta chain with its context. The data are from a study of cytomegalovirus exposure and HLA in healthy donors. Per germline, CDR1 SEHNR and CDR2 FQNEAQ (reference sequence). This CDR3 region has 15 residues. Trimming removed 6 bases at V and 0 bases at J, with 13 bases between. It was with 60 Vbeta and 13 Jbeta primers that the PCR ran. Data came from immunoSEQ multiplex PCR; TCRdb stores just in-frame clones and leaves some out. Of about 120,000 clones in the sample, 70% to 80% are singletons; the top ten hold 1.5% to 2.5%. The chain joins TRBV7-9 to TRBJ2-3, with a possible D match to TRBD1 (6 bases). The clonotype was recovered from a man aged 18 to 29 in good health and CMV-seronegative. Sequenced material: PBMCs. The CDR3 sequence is CASRPVGASTDTQYF. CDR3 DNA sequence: TGTGCCAGCAGGCCTGTGGGGGCGAGCACAGATACGCAGTATTTT. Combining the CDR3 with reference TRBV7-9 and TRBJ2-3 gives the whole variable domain DTGVSQNPRHKITKRGQNVTFRCDPISEHNRLYWYRQTLGQGPEFLTYFQNEAQLEKSRLLSDRFSAERPKGSFSTLEIQRTEQGDSAMYLCASRPVGASTDTQYFGPGTRLTVL.